The clone carrying this T cell receptor (beta chain) was counted once. Trimming shortened V by 2 bases and J by 2 bases, and 15 bases separated the two germline ends. Germline V gene sequence: CDR1 MDHEN, CDR2 SYDVKM. This CDR3 region has 17 residues. The sample comes from a study of blood T cell repertoires in COVID-19. Across the study: Sites across the United States, Italy and Spain contributed samples from acute and convalescent COVID-19. Sample material is recorded as cDNA or gDNA derived from T cells, B-cell-depleted T cells, or PBMCs.

How the authors handled the data: Nucleated cell counts were estimated from reference gene primer amplification. This table comes from immunoSEQ multiplex PCR, and its TCRdb copy is limited to in-frame clones, with some not included. V and J calls and clone size are as listed in that table; D and trimming were resolved from the DNA. The sample lists over 200,000 clones, 87% occurring once. The rearrangement joins TRBV28 to TRBJ2-2; TRBD2 is a possible D gene (6 bases). The receptor's source is a man aged 40-50 years with active or convalescent COVID-19. Sequencing input: peripheral blood. CDR3 protein: CASSLGGVSTNTGELFF. CDR3 in DNA: TGTGCCAGCAGTTTAGGAGGGGTCTCTACTAACACCGGGGAGCTGTTTTTT.